The clone carrying this T cell receptor (beta chain) appeared a few times. What it binds is unknown. Germline V gene data show CDR1 as MRHNA and CDR2 as SNTAGT. This CDR3 contains 15 residues. V lost 5 bases, J lost 6 bases, and 8 bases stayed unmatched. For the second PCR, which ran for about 6 to 11 cycles, a sample-barcoded 5' primer and a J-beta primer mix were used. Every cDNA molecule carried a tag from a template-switch adaptor bearing 12 random nucleotides. Every sample produced at least 2.5 million CDR3-containing paired-end reads. One entry per CDR3 protein, called by TCRdb with MiXCR from the 5' RACE reads. The profile shows over 600,000 distinct CDR3 sequences, roughly three fifths of them singletons. This specimen belongs to a study of blood T cells in healthy people across ages. Each donor's blood draw was around 9.2 milliliters of peripheral blood. Findings of the study overall: The unsorted PBMCs prevented any conclusive comparison of naive versus antigen-experienced cells.

This TCR derives from a man aged 35-49 years in good health. The chain links TRBV6-4 to TRBJ2-3; TRBD2 agrees at 10 bases. The sample comprised blood. The CDR3 DNA follows: TGTGCCAGCAGTCAAGCGGGAGGGGATGCGGATACGCAGTATTTT. Residues: CASSQAGGDADTQYF.